These T cell receptor beta chains were read from a single sample in a study of CD8 T cells in Susac syndrome. Each CDR3 protein is one row after TCRdb ran MiXCR on the immunoSEQ multiplex PCR reads. The sample records around 69,000 distinct CDR3 sequences, approximately 93% being singletons. Sequencing input: CD8+ T cells from PBMCs. These receptors were obtained from a human donor with Susac syndrome. CDR3s include the opening cysteine and the closing phenylalanine or tryptophan. D genes are given only for firm matches. Size tells how often a clone was seen (once, few, many) or the class of an expanded clone, and some rows leave it out.

J	size	V	D	CDR3	DNA
TRBJ2-7	NA	TRBV11-2	NA	CASSLFSGLGYEQYF	TGTGCCAGCAGCTTATTCTCGGGACTGGGCTACGAGCAGTACTTC
TRBJ2-5	NA	TRBV20-1	TRBD1	CSAPGGAGETQYF	TGCAGTGCCCCAGGGGGCGCCGGGGAGACCCAGTACTTC
TRBJ2-1	NA	TRBV20-1	TRBD1	CSARGQGDLNEQFF	TGCAGTGCTAGAGGGCAGGGGGATCTCAATGAGCAGTTCTTC
TRBJ2-6	NA	TRBV7-9	NA	CASSLGGRRLLVANVLTF	TGTGCCAGCAGCTTAGGGGGCAGGAGGCTTCTTGTGGCCAACGTCCTGACTTTC
TRBJ1-4	NA	TRBV12-3/TRBV12-4	NA	CASSVGGSGEKLFF	TGTGCCAGCAGTGTAGGGGGTTCTGGCGAAAAACTGTTTTTT
TRBJ2-2	NA	TRBV18	TRBD2	CASSPAGLASDTGELFF	TGTGCCAGCTCCCCGGCGGGACTAGCGAGCGACACCGGGGAGCTGTTTTTT
TRBJ2-7	NA	TRBV3-1	NA	CASSQNPGGGEDEQYF	TGTGCCAGCAGCCAAAATCCTGGAGGGGGGGAGGACGAGCAGTACTTC
TRBJ2-7	NA	TRBV20-1	NA	CSAVPGQPYEQYF	TGCAGTGCTGTACCGGGACAACCCTACGAGCAGTACTTC
TRBJ2-1	NA	TRBV20-1	TRBD2	CSARVGRGRGEQFF	TGCAGTGCTAGGGTCGGGAGGGGCAGGGGTGAGCAGTTCTTC
TRBJ1-1	NA	TRBV3-1	NA	CASSQVGAGFAFF	TGTGCCAGCAGCCAAGTAGGGGCGGGATTTGCTTTCTTT
TRBJ1-5	NA	TRBV20-1	TRBD1	CSATGTAGNQPQHF	TGCAGTGCTACCGGGACAGCGGGAAATCAGCCCCAGCATTTT
TRBJ2-1	NA	TRBV6-5	TRBD2	CASSFLTSGGPSSYNEQFF	TGTGCCAGCAGTTTTTTGACTAGCGGGGGCCCTAGCTCCTACAATGAGCAGTTCTTC
TRBJ2-2	NA	TRBV15	NA	CATSSAWGGELFF	TGTGCCACCAGCAGTGCCTGGGGTGGGGAGCTGTTTTTT
TRBJ2-1	NA	TRBV11-2	NA	CASSLGGDPYNEQFF	TGTGCCAGCAGCTTAGGGGGCGATCCATACAATGAGCAGTTCTTC
TRBJ2-5	NA	TRBV11-2	TRBD1	CASSFPQTGTGEETQYF	TGTGCCAGCAGCTTCCCCCAAACCGGGACAGGGGAAGAGACCCAGTACTTC
TRBJ1-1	NA	TRBV14	NA	CASSHWGVQGAEAFF	TGTGCCAGCAGCCACTGGGGGGTACAGGGAGCTGAAGCTTTCTTT
TRBJ1-3	NA	TRBV9	NA	CASSVGTQISGNTIYF	TGTGCCAGCAGCGTAGGGACCCAGATCTCTGGAAACACCATATATTTT
TRBJ2-7	NA	TRBV29-1	NA	CSVVSGRGSYEQYF	TGCAGCGTTGTGTCCGGCAGAGGATCCTACGAGCAGTACTTC
TRBJ2-1	NA	TRBV7-9	TRBD1	CASSPNSGTGYNEQFF	TGTGCCAGCAGCCCAAACTCCGGGACAGGATACAATGAGCAGTTCTTC
TRBJ2-7	NA	TRBV6-6	NA	CASSYMEAKSSYEQYF	TGTGCCAGCAGTTATATGGAAGCGAAGAGCTCCTACGAGCAGTACTTC
TRBJ2-3	once	TRBV20-1	TRBD1	CSANPGGRDTQYF	TGCAGTGCTAACCCAGGGGGCCGAGATACGCAGTATTTT
TRBJ1-1	NA	TRBV6-2/TRBV6-3	TRBD1	CASSPGDRVGTEAFF	TGTGCCAGCAGTCCCGGGGACAGGGTGGGCACTGAAGCTTTCTTT
TRBJ2-5	NA	TRBV20-1	NA	CSAKSTETQYF	TGCAGTGCTAAAAGTACGGAGACCCAGTACTTC
TRBJ2-1	NA	TRBV7-2	TRBD2	CASSPRTSGVDNEQFF	TGTGCCAGCAGCCCTCGGACTAGCGGGGTAGACAATGAGCAGTTCTTC
TRBJ2-1	once	TRBV5-6	NA	CASRTSRGAEQFF	TGTGCCAGCAGGACGTCTAGGGGCGCTGAGCAGTTCTTC
TRBJ1-2	NA	TRBV5-5	NA	CASSLLRQGSYGYTF	TGTGCCAGCAGCTTGTTGCGCCAAGGAAGTTATGGCTACACCTTC
TRBJ1-1	NA	TRBV7-9	TRBD1	CASRTPGGGDEFMNTEAFF	TGTGCCAGCAGAACTCCAGGGGGCGGGGACGAATTTATGAACACTGAAGCTTTCTTT
TRBJ2-1	NA	TRBV12-5	NA	CASGITGSSYNEQFF	TGTGCTAGTGGGATTACCGGGAGCTCCTACAATGAGCAGTTCTTC